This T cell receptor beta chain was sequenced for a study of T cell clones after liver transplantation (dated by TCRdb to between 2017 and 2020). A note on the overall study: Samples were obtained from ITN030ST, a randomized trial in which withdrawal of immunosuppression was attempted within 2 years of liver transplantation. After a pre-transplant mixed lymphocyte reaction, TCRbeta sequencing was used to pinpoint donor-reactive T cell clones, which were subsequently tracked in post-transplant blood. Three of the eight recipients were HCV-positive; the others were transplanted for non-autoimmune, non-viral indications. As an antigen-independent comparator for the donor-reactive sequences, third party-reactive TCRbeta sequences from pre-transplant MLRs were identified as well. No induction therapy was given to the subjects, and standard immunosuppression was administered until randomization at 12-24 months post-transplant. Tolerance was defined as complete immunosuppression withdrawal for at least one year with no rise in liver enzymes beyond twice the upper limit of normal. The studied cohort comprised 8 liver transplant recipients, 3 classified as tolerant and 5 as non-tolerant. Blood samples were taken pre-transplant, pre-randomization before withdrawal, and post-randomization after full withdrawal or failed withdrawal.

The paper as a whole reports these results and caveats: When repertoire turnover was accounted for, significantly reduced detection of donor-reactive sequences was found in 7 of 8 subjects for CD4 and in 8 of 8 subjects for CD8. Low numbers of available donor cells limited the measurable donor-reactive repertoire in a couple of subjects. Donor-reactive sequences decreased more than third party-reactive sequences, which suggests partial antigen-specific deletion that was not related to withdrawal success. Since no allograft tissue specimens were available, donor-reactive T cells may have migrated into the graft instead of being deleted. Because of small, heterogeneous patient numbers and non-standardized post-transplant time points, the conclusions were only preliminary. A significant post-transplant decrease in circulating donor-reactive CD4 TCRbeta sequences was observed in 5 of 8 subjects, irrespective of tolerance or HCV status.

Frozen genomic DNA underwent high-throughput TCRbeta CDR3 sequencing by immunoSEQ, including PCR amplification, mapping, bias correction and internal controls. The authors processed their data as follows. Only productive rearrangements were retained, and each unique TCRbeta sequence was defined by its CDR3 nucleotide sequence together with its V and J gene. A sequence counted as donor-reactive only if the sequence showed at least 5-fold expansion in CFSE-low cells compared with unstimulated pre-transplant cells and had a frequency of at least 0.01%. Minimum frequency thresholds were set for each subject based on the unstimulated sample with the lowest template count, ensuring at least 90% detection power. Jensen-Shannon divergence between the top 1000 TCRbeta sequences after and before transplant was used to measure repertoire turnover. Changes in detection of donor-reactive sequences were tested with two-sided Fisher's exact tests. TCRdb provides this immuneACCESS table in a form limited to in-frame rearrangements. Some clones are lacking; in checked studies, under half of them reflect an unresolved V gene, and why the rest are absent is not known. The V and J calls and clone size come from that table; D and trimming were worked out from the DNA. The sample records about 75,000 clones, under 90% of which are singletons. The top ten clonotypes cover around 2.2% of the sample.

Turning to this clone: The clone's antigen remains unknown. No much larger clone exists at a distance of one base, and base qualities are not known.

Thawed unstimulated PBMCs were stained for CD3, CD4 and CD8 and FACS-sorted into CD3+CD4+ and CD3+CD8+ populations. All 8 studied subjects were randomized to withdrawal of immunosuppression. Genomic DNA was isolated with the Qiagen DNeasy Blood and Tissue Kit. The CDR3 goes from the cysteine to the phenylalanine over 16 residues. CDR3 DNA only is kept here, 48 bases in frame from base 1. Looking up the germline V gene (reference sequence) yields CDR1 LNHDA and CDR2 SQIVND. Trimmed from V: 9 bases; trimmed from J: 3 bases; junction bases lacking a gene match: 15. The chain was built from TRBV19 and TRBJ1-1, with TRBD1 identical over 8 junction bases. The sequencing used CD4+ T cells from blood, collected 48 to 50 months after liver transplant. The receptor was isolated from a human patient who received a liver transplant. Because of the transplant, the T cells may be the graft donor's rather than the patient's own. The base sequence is TGTGCCAGCAAATCGTCGTGGGACAGGCCCCACACTGAAGCTTTCTTT. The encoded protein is CASKSSWDRPHTEAFF.